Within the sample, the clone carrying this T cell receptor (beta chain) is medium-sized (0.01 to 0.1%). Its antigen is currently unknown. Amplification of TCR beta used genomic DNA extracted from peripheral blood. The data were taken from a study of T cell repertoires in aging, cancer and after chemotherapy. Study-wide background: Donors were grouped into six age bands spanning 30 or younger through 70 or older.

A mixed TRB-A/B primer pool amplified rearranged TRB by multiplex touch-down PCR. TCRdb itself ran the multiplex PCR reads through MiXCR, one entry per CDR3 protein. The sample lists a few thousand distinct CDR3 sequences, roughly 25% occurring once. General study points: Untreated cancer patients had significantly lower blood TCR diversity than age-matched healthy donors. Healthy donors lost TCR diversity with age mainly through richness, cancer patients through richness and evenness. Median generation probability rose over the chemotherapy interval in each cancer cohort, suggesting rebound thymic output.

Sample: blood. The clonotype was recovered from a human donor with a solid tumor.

The CDR3 sequence: CASSYRSGPASYEQYF. In DNA, the CDR3 is TGTGCCAGCAGTTACAGGAGCGGTCCCGCCTCCTACGAGCAGTACTTC. The rearrangement joins TRBV6-5 to TRBJ2-7, with a tentative D call TRBD2 (5 bases). The CDR3 contains 16 residues. CDR1 MNHEY and CDR2 SVGAGI come from the germline V gene. Trimming stripped 2 bases from V and 0 bases from J, with 14 bases between.